What follows are 20 T cell receptor beta chains derived from one specimen sequenced in a study of spatial heterogeneity in lung cancer. TCRdb redid the calling of the 5' RACE reads with MiXCR, one entry per CDR3 protein. The sample lists under 75,000 distinct CDR3 sequences, about 9.5% occurring once. Time point here: blood at routine non-recurrence follow-up after resection. The sample in question was PBMCs, obtained at follow-up. The receptors originated from a female donor with early-stage non-small cell lung cancer.

This clonotype was seen repeatedly, ten times or more. The chain joins TRBV20-1 to TRBJ2-2; 7 bases align to TRBD2. The CDR3 length is 16 residues. The V gene's germline CDR1 is DFQATT and CDR2 SNEGSKA (reference sequence). J gave up 4 bases and V 5 bases, and 13 bases lay outside the gene matches. The CDR3 sequence is CSAARRAGRGTGELFF. CDR3 coding DNA: TGCAGTGCTGCCCGGAGAGCGGGGAGGGGCACCGGGGAGCTGTTTTTT.

This clonotype was observed many times. The chain carries TRBV19 and TRBJ2-3; 10 nucleotides align to TRBD2. Germline V gives CDR1 LNHDA, CDR2 SQIVND (reference sequence). The J segment lost 3 bases and the V segment lost 8 bases, leaving 2 bases of the junction unmatched. This CDR3 contains 13 residues. The CDR3 reads CASALAGTDTQYF. For the CDR3, the DNA is TGTGCCAGTGCACTAGCGGGAACAGATACGCAGTATTTT.

This clonotype was counted ten times or more. The chain is built from TRBV28 and TRBJ2-7, with D perhaps given as TRBD1 or TRBD2 (5 bases each). CDR3 size: 14 residues. Deletions cut 3 bases from V and 2 bases from J, with 11 bases between. CDR1 MDHEN and CDR2 SYDVKM come from the germline V gene. Here the CDR3 reads CASSFLTAAYEQYF. CDR3 DNA sequence: TGTGCCAGCAGTTTCCTGACAGCGGCCTACGAGCAGTACTTC.

This clonotype was seen repeatedly, ten times or more. This chain uses TRBV7-3 with TRBJ2-1; D not certain. Trimming took off 1 base at V and 5 bases at J, with 6 bases between the two ends. Looked up from germline, CDR1 is SGHTA and CDR2 is FQGTGA. CDR3 length equals 13 residues. The CDR3: CASSLNPNNEQFF. As DNA, the CDR3 is TGTGCCAGCAGCTTAAACCCTAACAATGAGCAGTTCTTC.

Here the CDR3 reads CATQGPTSGGETQYF. CDR3 coding DNA: TGTGCCACCCAGGGGCCAACTAGCGGAGGAGAGACCCAGTACTTC. V usage is TRBV10-3 and J usage is TRBJ2-5; 8 nucleotides align to TRBD2. The CDR3 spans 15 residues. V lost 10 bases to trimming and J lost 4 bases; unmatched junction nucleotides: 14. Germline CDR1 and CDR2: ENHRY and SYGVKD.

In its sample, this clonotype was seen many times. The chain employs TRBV3-1 and TRBJ1-3; D ambiguous. Germline CDR1 reads LGHDT; CDR2 reads YNNKEL (reference sequence). This CDR3 is 14 amino acids long. The ends were cut back, 2 bases at V and 3 bases at J, with 8 bases in the middle. This CDR3 is CASSQTWLGNTIYF. CDR3 coding DNA: TGTGCCAGCAGCCAAACATGGCTTGGAAACACCATATATTTT.

This clonotype appeared many times. The chain employs TRBV6-2 or TRBV6-3 and TRBJ2-7; 8 bases match TRBD1. The CDR3 runs 14 residues. Looked up from germline, CDR1 is MNHEY and CDR2 is SVGEGT. Trimming removed 6 bases from V and 7 bases from J; junction bases left unmatched: 11. CDR3 sequence reads: CASRIAQGAREQYF. In DNA, the CDR3 is TGTGCCAGCAGAATAGCTCAGGGGGCCAGGGAGCAGTACTTC.

The sample holds many counts of this clonotype. CDR3 sequence (DNA): TGCAGCGCCGGACCAGGCTCCTACAATGAGCAGTTCTTC. This encodes CSAGPGSYNEQFF. V is TRBV29-1 and J is TRBJ2-1; no firm D call. The length of the CDR3 is 13 residues. Germline loops: CDR1 SQVTM, CDR2 ANQGSEA. The germline V and J ends were trimmed by 7 bases and 0 bases, with 10 bases remaining between them.

This clonotype was recorded many times. The genes are TRBV6-5 and TRBJ2-1; 7 bases line up with TRBD2. CDR3 length equals 17 residues. Looked up from germline, CDR1 is MNHEY and CDR2 is SVGAGI. V lost 4 bases, J lost 2 bases, and 11 bases stayed unmatched. The CDR3 sequence is CASSSSKTGGTYNEQFF. In nucleotides, the CDR3 is TGTGCCAGCAGTTCTTCTAAGACGGGAGGAACCTACAATGAGCAGTTCTTC.

This chain links TRBV12-3 or TRBV12-4 with TRBJ2-7; TRBD1 agrees at 7 bases. V lost 6 bases, J lost 2 bases, and 4 bases stayed unmatched. The CDR3 is 13 residues long. The CDR3 DNA follows: TGTGCCAGCAGCACAGGGGACGCCTACGAGCAGTACTTC. Translation gives CASSTGDAYEQYF.

At least ten counts were recorded for this clonotype. The rearrangement links TRBV7-9 to TRBJ2-1; 9 nucleotides line up with TRBD2. Per germline, CDR1 SEHNR and CDR2 FQNEAQ (reference sequence). This CDR3 has 12 residues. V was pared by 5 bases and J by 10 bases, with 3 bases of the junction left unmatched. CDR3 region: CASSGTSQEQFF. In DNA form, the CDR3 reads TGTGCCAGCAGCGGGACTAGCCAGGAGCAGTTCTTC.

This clonotype has ten or more counts. The chain combines TRBV7-3 with TRBJ2-5, with no clear D. Germline V gene data show CDR1 as SGHTA and CDR2 as FQGTGA. Trimming took off 1 base at V and 3 bases at J, with 9 bases between the two ends. The CDR3 consists of 14 residues. Here the CDR3 reads CASSLIGGEETQYF. The CDR3 DNA reads TGTGCCAGCAGCTTAATAGGTGGAGAAGAGACCCAGTACTTC.

This clonotype has a count of ten or more. The chain links TRBV11-1 to TRBJ2-7; TRBD2 might be the D (6 bases). CDR3 size: 14 residues. The V gene's germline CDR1 is SGHAT and CDR2 FQDESV (reference sequence). V was cut by 1 base and J by 6 bases, with 13 bases left in between. CDR3 in DNA: TGTGCCAGCAGCTTAGACTCAGCGGGTAGCGAGCAGTACTTC. This codes for CASSLDSAGSEQYF.

This clonotype was counted between two and nine times. The rearrangement links TRBV7-3 to TRBJ2-7; D is possibly TRBD1 (5 bases). The CDR3 runs to 14 residues. Trimming pared 1 base from V and 2 bases from J, leaving 9 bases between. In germline, CDR1 is SGHTA, CDR2 FQGTGA. CDR3 DNA: TGTGCCAGCAGCTTAAATGCAGGGACCTACGAGCAGTACTTC. Encoded protein: CASSLNAGTYEQYF.

This clonotype has a handful of counts. The rearrangement links TRBV6-1 to TRBJ2-7; 7 nucleotides match TRBD2. J gave up 2 bases and V 6 bases, and 7 bases lay outside the gene matches. The CDR3 covers 14 residues. Germline V gives CDR1 MNHNS, CDR2 SASEGT. CDR3 DNA sequence: TGTGCCAGCAGAGCCGGGACTACCCCCTACGAGCAGTACTTC. This encodes CASRAGTTPYEQYF.

J is TRBJ2-2 and V is TRBV4-1; no definite D call. Germline V lookup: CDR1 MGHRA, CDR2 YSYEKL. V shed 3 bases and J shed 5 bases, with 10 bases lying between them. This CDR3 contains 14 residues. The CDR3 nucleotides read TGCGCCAGCAGCCAGGGTACTCGAACCGGGGAGCTGTTTTTT. Residues: CASSQGTRTGELFF.

Comments on this clonotype: A much bigger clone sits one base away, suggesting this may be a read error. The chain couples TRBV28 to TRBJ1-1, with 10 bases lining up with TRBD1. From germline, CDR1 is MDHEN and CDR2 SYDVKM. CDR3 size: 16 residues. J lost 3 bases, V lost 3 bases, and 7 bases had no gene match. The CDR3 is CASSFYPGQGYTEAFF. The CDR3 DNA follows: TGTGCCAGCAGTTTTTACCCGGGACAGGGGTACACTGAAGCTTTCTTT.

The CDR3 loop reads CASSPAGYGYTF. The DNA of the CDR3 is TGTGCCAGCAGTCCGGCGGGCTATGGCTACACCTTC. The chain uses TRBV12-3 or TRBV12-4 and TRBJ1-2, with no clear D. This CDR3 spans 12 amino acids. The V and J ends lost 5 bases and 4 bases respectively, with 8 bases between them.

In regard to this clonotype: A read error may explain this, as a much larger clone is one base away. The chain combines TRBV29-1 with TRBJ2-2; D may be TRBD1 or TRBD2 (5 bases each). This CDR3 region has 12 residues. The germline V gene encodes CDR1 SQVTM and CDR2 ANQGSEA. Trimming took 3 bases from V and 9 from J, leaving 11 bases between them. CDR3 sequence: CSVETGTRELFF. As DNA, the CDR3 is TGCAGCGTTGAGACCGGGACCAGGGAGCTGTTTTTT.

Ten or more counts support this clonotype. The V call is TRBV7-3, the J call TRBJ2-5; 7 bases are shared with TRBD1. V lost 5 bases and J lost 0; bases outside the gene matches: 6. The germline V gene has CDR1 SGHTA and CDR2 FQGTGA. This CDR3 spans 15 amino acids. The CDR3: CASSLSTGNQETQYF. CDR3 bases: TGTGCCAGCAGCCTCTCGACAGGGAACCAAGAGACCCAGTACTTC. The entire variable domain, with the rest obtained from reference TRBV7-3 and TRBJ2-5, is as follows: GAGVSQTPSNKVTEKGKYVELRCDPISGHTALYWYRQSLGQGPEFLIYFQGTGAADDSGLPNDRFFAVRPEGSVSTLKIQRTERGDSAVYLCASSLSTGNQETQYFGPGTRLLVL.